A single sample is the source of the 16 T cell receptor beta chains below, sequenced in a study of cytomegalovirus exposure and HLA in healthy donors. Clones were read by immunoSEQ multiplex PCR, and TCRdb kept only the in-frame ones, dropping some. Among roughly 150,000 clones, 70% to 90% were seen once, and the ten largest hold almost 3%. The sequenced material came from PBMCs. These receptors all stem from a young man in good health and CMV-seronegative.

V and J are TRBV5-1 and TRBJ1-2, with 8 bases lining up with TRBD1. The CDR3 totals 17 residues. The V segment lost 4 bases and the J segment 4 bases; nucleotides outside the gene matches: 15. Germline CDR1 is SGHRS and CDR2 is YFSETQ. CDR3 in DNA: TGCGCCAGCAGCCCGGACAGGGAAGGACCCCAGGGCTATGGCTACACCTTC. This encodes CASSPDREGPQGYGYTF.

The chain joins TRBV10-1 to TRBJ2-3; 9 bases are shared with TRBD1. The CDR3 runs to 15 residues. With 6 bases clipped from V and 4 bases from J, the junction kept 8 bases outside the gene matches. Per germline, CDR1 WNHNN and CDR2 SYGVQD (reference sequence). The CDR3 here is CASRMGQGGPDTQYF. CDR3 coding DNA: TGCGCCAGCAGGATGGGACAGGGAGGCCCAGATACGCAGTATTTT.

This CDR3 reads CASNPGLALDTQYF. The CDR3 DNA reads TGTGCCAGCAACCCGGGACTAGCGTTAGATACGCAGTATTTT. The chain recombines TRBV6-5 with TRBJ2-3, with 10 bases that match TRBD2. The junction had 6 bases not matched to a gene; V was cut back by 7 bases and J by 5 bases. The V gene's germline CDR1 is MNHEY and CDR2 SVGAGI. CDR3 length: 14 amino acids.

This rearrangement joins TRBV28 to TRBJ2-1, with TRBD2 as a possible D gene (6 bases). Germline V gene data show CDR1 as MDHEN and CDR2 as SYDVKM. The CDR3 consists of 15 residues. Trimming removed 7 bases at V and 7 bases at J, with 20 bases between. As DNA, the CDR3 is TGTGCCAGCAACGAGGAGGGAAATTTGTGGAATGAGCAGTTCTTC. Encoded protein: CASNEEGNLWNEQFF. The variable domain in full, completed from reference TRBV28 and TRBJ2-1, reads DVKVTQSSRYLVKRTGEKVFLECVQDMDHENMFWYRQDPGLGLRLIYFSYDVKMKEKGDIPEGYSVSREKKERFSLILESASTNQTSMYLCASNEEGNLWNEQFFGPGTRLTVL.

The genes are TRBV7-8 and TRBJ2-3, with 8 bases identical to TRBD1. Per the germline V gene, CDR1 is SGHVS and CDR2 is FQNEAQ. CDR3 length: 13 residues. The V and J ends lost 7 bases and 3 bases, in that order; junction bases with no gene match: 3. CDR3 DNA: TGTGCCAGCACAGGGGGCCGAACAGATACGCAGTATTTT. It encodes CASTGGRTDTQYF.

V and J are TRBV6-6 and TRBJ1-1, with 7 bases lining up with TRBD1. CDR3 length: 14 residues. The V gene end was trimmed by 4 bases and the J gene end by 2 bases; junction bases not matched to a gene: 4. Per the germline V gene, CDR1 is MNHNY and CDR2 is SVGAGI (reference sequence). CDR3 region: CASSWTGQNTEAFF. In DNA form, the CDR3 reads TGTGCCAGCAGTTGGACAGGACAAAACACTGAAGCTTTCTTT.

A few counts support this clone. V is TRBV18 and J is TRBJ1-3; 8 bases map to TRBD1. The CDR3 spans 16 residues. The V gene's germline CDR1 is KGHSH and CDR2 LQKENI. V was clipped by 1 base and J by 4 bases; unmatched bases: 6. CDR3 sequence reads: CASSPLGQGLGNTIYF. The CDR3 DNA is TGTGCCAGCTCACCACTCGGACAGGGATTGGGAAACACCATATATTTT. The whole variable domain, remainder taken from reference TRBV18 and TRBJ1-3, is NAGVMQNPRHLVRRRGQEARLRCSPMKGHSHVYWYRQLPEEGLKFMVYLQKENIIDESGMPKERFSAEFPKEGPSILRIQQVVRGDSAAYFCASSPLGQGLGNTIYFGEGSWLTVV.

This chain uses TRBV7-9 with TRBJ2-7, with D maybe TRBD2 (7 bases). The CDR3 runs 15 residues. The V gene's germline CDR1 is SEHNR and CDR2 FQNEAQ (reference sequence). V was trimmed by 4 bases and J by 3 bases, leaving 16 bases between them. In DNA form, the CDR3 reads TGTGCCAGCAGCTCCCACAGGGAGGGGGGCTACGAGCAGTACTTC. This encodes CASSSHREGGYEQYF.

DNA for the CDR3: TGTGCCAGCTCCCCCAACAGGGGGCTTACTGAAGCTTTCTTT. This codes for CASSPNRGLTEAFF. The chain combines TRBV18 with TRBJ1-1; 9 nucleotides line up with TRBD1. With V trimmed by 6 bases and J by 5 bases, 7 bases remained unmatched. Germline CDR1 KGHSH, CDR2 LQKENI. CDR3 length: 14 residues.

This chain connects TRBV10-3 to TRBJ1-2, with D perhaps TRBD1 (6 bases). Germline values: CDR1 ENHRY, CDR2 SYGVKD. The CDR3 has 13 residues. The V end was cut by 2 bases, the J end by 5 bases, with 9 bases between. DNA for the CDR3: TGTGCCATCAGTGAGAACAGGGAATATGGCTACACCTTC. It encodes CAISENREYGYTF.

This chain joins TRBV19 and TRBJ1-1; D possibly corresponds to TRBD1 (5 bases). The germline gives CDR1 LNHDA, CDR2 SQIVND (reference sequence). V lost 7 bases and J 2 bases, leaving 17 bases between the germline ends. CDR3 length: 15 amino acids. The CDR3 reads CASTPGRGPNTEAFF. The DNA of the CDR3 is TGTGCCAGTACCCCGGGGAGGGGCCCCAACACTGAAGCTTTCTTT. Complete variable domain (other parts from reference TRBV19 and TRBJ1-1): DGGITQSPKYLFRKEGQNVTLSCEQNLNHDAMYWYRQDPGQGLRLIYYSQIVNDFQKGDIAEGYSVSREKKESFPLTVTSAQKNPTAFYLCASTPGRGPNTEAFFGQGTRLTVV.

The V and J genes are TRBV11-2 and TRBJ1-2, with D hard to call. Deletions cut 1 base from V and 4 bases from J, with 19 bases between. Germline V lookup: CDR1 SGHAT, CDR2 FQNNGV. The CDR3 is 17 residues long. Written as DNA, the CDR3 is TGTGCCAGCAGCTTAGGTGGCGGATGGGAGAAACTCTATGGCTACACCTTC. Its protein product is CASSLGGGWEKLYGYTF.

The rearrangement links TRBV7-9 to TRBJ2-2; TRBD2 matches 9 bases. Germline CDR1 SEHNR, CDR2 FQNEAQ (reference sequence). The CDR3 has 19 residues. Trimming took 4 bases from V and 5 from J; bases not matched to a gene: 17. CDR3 sequence (DNA): TGTGCCAGCAGCTCAACCAACGGGGTAGCGGGAGAGGGAACCGGGGAGCTGTTTTTT. This translates into CASSSTNGVAGEGTGELFF.

The rearrangement links TRBV29-1 to TRBJ2-7, with TRBD1 as a possible D gene (5 bases). Trimming left V 6 bases short and J 0 bases short, with 18 bases between. Germline CDR1 reads SQVTM; CDR2 reads ANQGSEA. This CDR3 has 15 amino acids. CDR3 region: CSVAFNDRSSYEQYF. CDR3 in DNA: TGCAGCGTCGCTTTCAACGACAGAAGCTCCTACGAGCAGTACTTC.

This clone was found once. CDR3 sequence: CASSFPGQGPNYGYTF. CDR3 nucleotide sequence: TGTGCCAGCAGCTTTCCGGGACAGGGCCCTAACTATGGCTACACCTTC. This chain joins TRBV5-6 and TRBJ1-2, with 9 positions matching TRBD1. The germline CDR1 and CDR2 sequences are SGHDT and YYEEEE. Unmatched junction bases numbered 5, after V lost 2 bases and J lost 0 bases. CDR3 length: 16 residues.

This clone was recorded only once. The genes are TRBV27 and TRBJ1-2, with TRBD1 as a possible D gene (5 bases). V was pared by 0 bases and J by 3 bases, with 11 bases between. This CDR3 region has 15 residues. Germline V gene data show CDR1 as MNHEY and CDR2 as SMNVEV (reference sequence). The DNA of the CDR3 is TGTGCCAGCAGTTTATCGCCGGAGGGGCACTATGGCTACACCTTC. Amino acids: CASSLSPEGHYGYTF.